The clone carrying this TCR beta chain was observed many times. What it binds is unknown. V was pared by 5 bases and J by 10 bases, with 17 bases of the junction left unmatched. The CDR3 extends over 18 amino acids. CDR1 and CDR2 from the germline V gene are MNHEY and SVGEGT. This specimen comes from a study of T-cell memory formation after mild COVID-19. TCRdb re-derived calls from the 5' RACE reads in MiXCR, one entry per CDR3 protein. The data hold under 550,000 distinct CDR3 sequences, with 15% to 20% observed a single time. Overall study findings and caveats: Second-wave clones with a day 37 peak had unconfirmed SARS-CoV-2 specificity. Later expanders leaned toward CD4+, whereas clones contracting from day 15 to 85 were balanced CD4/CD8.

The chain links TRBV6-2 or TRBV6-3 to TRBJ2-1; 13 positions agree with TRBD2. The sequenced material came from PBMCs or a T cell subset sorted from them (not recorded which). The TCR was taken from an adult woman who had mild COVID-19 (a few samples of this study predate the infection). Cell type and time point are not known. This chain's CDR3 is CASSPLGVGLAGVGEQFF. Here the CDR3 DNA reads TGTGCCAGCAGTCCTCTAGGGGTCGGACTAGCGGGAGTCGGGGAGCAGTTCTTC.